This T cell receptor beta chain was documented in a study of T cell responses to AZD1222 COVID-19 vaccine. Here immunoSEQ multiplex PCR was the method, and the copy in TCRdb shows in-frame clones only, minus some. This sample yields just over 150,000 clones, of which more than 85% are seen a single time; over 1.2% belongs to the top ten. Points from the study as a whole: Only five or six AZD1222 recipients were seropositive at baseline. Repertoires were obtained solely post-peak T cell response.

A note on this clone: Its specificity is unknown.

Trimming took 2 bases from V and 6 from J, leaving 9 bases between them. The germline CDR1 and CDR2 sequences are SGHDT and YYEEEE. This CDR3 comprises 13 residues. V is TRBV5-6 and J is TRBJ1-5, with D possibly matching TRBD1 (5 bases). The clonotype originates from an adult who received the AZD1222 COVID-19 vaccine. This specimen consisted of peripheral blood, obtained 28 days after the second AZD1222 dose. CDR3 coding DNA: TGTGCCAGCAGCTTCGGAGGGGCTCAGCCCCAGCATTTT. Translation: CASSFGGAQPQHF.